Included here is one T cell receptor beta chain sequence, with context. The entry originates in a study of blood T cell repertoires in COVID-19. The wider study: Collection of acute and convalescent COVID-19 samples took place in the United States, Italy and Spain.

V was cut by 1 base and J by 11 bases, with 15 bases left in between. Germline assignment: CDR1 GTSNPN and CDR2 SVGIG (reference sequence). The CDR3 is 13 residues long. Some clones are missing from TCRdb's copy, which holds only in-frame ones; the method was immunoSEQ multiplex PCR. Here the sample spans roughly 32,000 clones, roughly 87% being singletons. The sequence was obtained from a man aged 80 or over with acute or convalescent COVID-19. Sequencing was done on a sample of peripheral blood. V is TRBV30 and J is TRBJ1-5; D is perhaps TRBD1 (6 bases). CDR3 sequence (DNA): TGTGCCTGGAGTGAGACAGGCCAGAGGACCCAGCATTTT. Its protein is CAWSETGQRTQHF.